A single sample is the source of the 31 T cell receptor beta chains below, sequenced in a study of cytomegalovirus exposure and HLA in healthy donors. 60 Vbeta and 13 Jbeta primers were used in PCR. Profiled with immunoSEQ multiplex PCR; TCRdb holds only in-frame clones, not every one. Of 150,000 to 200,000 clones in the sample, roughly 74% were seen once. Sequencing input: PBMCs. These receptors were taken from a woman aged 40 to 50 in good health and CMV-seropositive.

This sequence joins TRBV11-2 and TRBJ2-2, with D perhaps TRBD2 (6 bases). The germline V and J ends were trimmed by 5 bases and 6 bases, with 10 bases remaining between them. Germline V gene lookup returns CDR1 SGHAT and CDR2 FQNNGV. The CDR3 runs 13 residues. The CDR3 is CASSGLASGELFF. DNA of the CDR3: TGTGCCAGCAGCGGCCTAGCGTCCGGGGAGCTGTTTTTT.

V and J are TRBV29-1 and TRBJ2-5; 8 bases are shared with TRBD1. Trimming cost V 4 bases and J 4 bases; bases outside gene matches: 8. The CDR3 contains 14 residues. Germline CDR1 is SQVTM and CDR2 is ANQGSEA. The CDR3 loop is CSVGVTGEAETQYF. Here the CDR3 DNA reads TGCAGCGTTGGGGTGACAGGGGAGGCAGAGACCCAGTACTTC.

J is TRBJ1-5 and V is TRBV10-2; possibly TRBD1 for D (6 bases). Trimming left V 0 bases short and J 7 bases short, with 13 bases between. Germline V gene data show CDR1 as WSHSY and CDR2 as SAAADI. This CDR3 region has 15 residues. The CDR3 DNA is TGCGCCAGCAGTGAGTCTAGACAGGCGGGCCAGCCCCAGCATTTT. Its translation: CASSESRQAGQPQHF.

This clone occurred once. The chain is built from TRBV4-1 and TRBJ1-2, with TRBD1 as a possible D gene (5 bases). CDR1 is MGHRA and CDR2 is YSYEKL in the germline V gene. The CDR3 consists of 14 residues. The germline V and J ends were trimmed by 1 base and 6 bases, with 12 bases remaining between them. The chain's CDR3 is CASSQAGTVNGYTF. The CDR3 coding sequence is TGCGCCAGCAGCCAAGCCGGGACTGTGAATGGCTACACCTTC.

The rearrangement links TRBV7-8 to TRBJ1-3, with D unresolved. The CDR3 totals 18 residues. Trimming cost V 0 bases and J 0 bases, with 15 bases left between them. Germline V gene lookup returns CDR1 SGHVS and CDR2 FQNEAQ. CDR3 DNA sequence: TGTGCCAGCAGCTTAGCAAAAGGGAGCACAGACTCTGGAAACACCATATATTTT. Translated, it gives CASSLAKGSTDSGNTIYF.

The chain is built from TRBV4-3 and TRBJ1-2; 8 bases are a match to TRBD1. The CDR3 is made up of 15 amino acids. CDR1 LGHNA and CDR2 YSLEER come from the germline V gene. J gave up 9 bases and V 1 base, and 10 bases lay outside the gene matches. The CDR3 sequence: CASSQVLTGEESYTF. The CDR3 DNA is TGCGCCAGCAGCCAAGTCTTGACAGGGGAGGAAAGCTACACCTTC.

The chain joins TRBV29-1 to TRBJ2-3, with no clear D. Germline CDR1 is SQVTM and CDR2 is ANQGSEA. The ends were cut back, 6 bases at V and 5 bases at J, with 6 bases in the middle. CDR3 length: 10 residues. CDR3 sequence: CSVSRDTQYF. CDR3 coding DNA: TGCAGCGTCTCTCGAGATACGCAGTATTTT.

The rearrangement links TRBV20-1 to TRBJ2-5; the D gene is possibly TRBD1 (5 bases). The ends were cut back, 3 bases at V and 7 bases at J, with 9 bases in the middle. The germline CDR1 and CDR2 sequences are DFQATT and SNEGSKA (reference sequence). CDR3 size: 11 residues. The CDR3 reads CSASGQGTQYF. The CDR3 region has the DNA TGCAGTGCTAGCGGGCAGGGGACCCAGTACTTC.

This chain links TRBV2 with TRBJ2-7; TRBD1 is a possible D gene (6 bases). There are 14 residues in the CDR3. The germline CDR1 and CDR2 sequences are SNHLY and FYNNEI. V lost 5 bases, J lost 3 bases, and 14 bases lay in between. The CDR3 loop reads CASSSRQAIYEQYF. The CDR3 DNA reads TGTGCCAGCAGTTCTAGACAGGCGATCTACGAGCAGTACTTC.

V usage is TRBV11-2 and J usage is TRBJ2-3; 8 bases match TRBD1. Trimming removed 2 bases from V and 6 bases from J; junction bases left unmatched: 7. CDR3 length: 15 residues. The germline V gene has CDR1 SGHAT and CDR2 FQNNGV. The CDR3 loop is CASSLYGQGPDTQYF. The CDR3 region has the DNA TGTGCCAGCAGCTTATACGGACAGGGACCCGATACGCAGTATTTT.

V gene TRBV6-6 combines with J gene TRBJ2-3, with a tentative D call TRBD1 (6 bases). The V gene's germline CDR1 is MNHNY and CDR2 SVGAGI (reference sequence). The length of the CDR3 is 16 residues. V dropped 2 bases and J dropped 1 base, with 13 bases sitting between them. The CDR3 spells CASSYNQGPGTDTQYF. The DNA of the CDR3 is TGTGCCAGCAGTTACAACCAGGGGCCGGGCACAGATACGCAGTATTTT.

The V and J genes are TRBV6-1 and TRBJ1-4, with D unclear. V lost 1 base, J lost 2 bases, and 5 bases lay in between. This CDR3 has 14 residues. CDR1 and CDR2 (germline): MNHNS, SASEGT. This chain's CDR3 is CASSEGHTNEKLFF. CDR3 coding DNA: TGTGCCAGCAGTGAAGGACACACTAATGAAAAACTGTTTTTT.

This chain joins TRBV4-3 and TRBJ1-2, with TRBD1 matching 9 bases. Losses at the gene ends were 0 bases for V and 4 bases for J; bases not matched to a gene: 12. The CDR3 sequence is 18 residues long. Per germline, CDR1 LGHNA and CDR2 YSLEER. Written as DNA, the CDR3 is TGCGCCAGCAGCCAAGATTTATCCGAGACAGGGGGTCCCTATGGCTACACCTTC. Translating it yields CASSQDLSETGGPYGYTF.

This clone was observed a few times. The chain carries TRBV19 and TRBJ1-1, with D unclear. Trimming left V 1 base short and J 4 bases short, with 16 bases between. The CDR3 runs to 16 residues. The V gene's germline CDR1 is LNHDA and CDR2 SQIVND (reference sequence). DNA for the CDR3: TGTGCCAGTAGTATAGTGTGGCCATACAACCCCACTGAAGCTTTCTTT. It translates to CASSIVWPYNPTEAFF.

This chain joins TRBV14 and TRBJ2-7; D is possibly TRBD2 (6 bases). With 3 bases removed from V and 4 bases from J, the gap between germline ends came to 7 bases. This CDR3 is 12 amino acids long. CDR1 SGHDN and CDR2 FVKESK come from the germline V gene. The CDR3 nucleotides read TGTGCCAGCAGCCACGGGGGTTACGAGCAGTACTTC. Protein sequence: CASSHGGYEQYF.

CDR3 loop: CASSFELATISSYEQYF. The CDR3 coding sequence is TGTGCCAGCAGTTTTGAACTAGCGACCATATCATCCTACGAGCAGTACTTC. The rearrangement uses TRBV28 and TRBJ2-7; 7 positions agree with TRBD2. CDR1 is MDHEN and CDR2 is SYDVKM in the germline V gene. V shed 3 bases and J 1 base; nucleotides not matched to a gene: 12. This CDR3 is 17 amino acids long.

V gene TRBV15 combines with J gene TRBJ2-1, with 8 bases lining up with TRBD2. Germline V gene lookup returns CDR1 LNHNV and CDR2 YYDKDF (reference sequence). Trimming removed 0 bases from V and 0 bases from J; junction bases left unmatched: 4. The CDR3 is 17 residues long. The CDR3 sequence: CATSRDREGSSYNEQFF. The CDR3 nucleotides are TGTGCCACCAGCAGAGATCGGGAGGGGAGCTCCTACAATGAGCAGTTCTTC.

The chain is built from TRBV6-5 and TRBJ2-1; D uncertain. Trimming left V 5 bases short and J 5 bases short, with 4 bases between. The CDR3 totals 11 residues. Germline V gives CDR1 MNHEY, CDR2 SVGAGI. Written as DNA, the CDR3 is TGTGCCAGCAGTCGAGACAATGAGCAGTTCTTC. Encoded protein: CASSRDNEQFF.

The chain employs TRBV7-2 and TRBJ2-3; D is possibly TRBD2 (6 bases). V was shortened by 2 bases and J by 1 base, with 16 bases between the two germline ends. The CDR3 has 17 amino acids. Germline CDR1 and CDR2: SGHTA and FQGNSA. The CDR3: CASSLSSGRKRTDTQYF. CDR3 DNA: TGTGCCAGCAGCTTATCAAGCGGGCGAAAGCGCACAGATACGCAGTATTTT.

The J gene is TRBJ2-3, the V gene TRBV19; D perhaps matches TRBD1 (5 bases). This CDR3 is built from 14 residues. Germline V CDR1 and CDR2: LNHDA, SQIVND (reference sequence). The V end was cut by 9 bases, the J end by 6 bases, with 19 bases between. CDR3 DNA sequence: TGTGCCAGCAAACCTTCAGGGATCACTGATACGCAGTATTTT. It yields the protein CASKPSGITDTQYF.

The chain links TRBV11-1 to TRBJ2-5; 11 bases map to TRBD2. J lost 4 bases, V lost 2 bases, and 6 bases had no gene match. Germline loops: CDR1 SGHAT, CDR2 FQDESV (reference sequence). The CDR3 extends over 16 amino acids. CDR3 DNA: TGTGCCAGCAGCTTACTAGCGGGAGGTCCTTCAGAGACCCAGTACTTC. The encoded protein is CASSLLAGGPSETQYF.

This clone was seen a handful of times. The J gene is TRBJ2-1, the V gene TRBV6-5; TRBD2 matches 9 bases. CDR3 length: 14 residues. The germline V gene has CDR1 MNHEY and CDR2 SVGAGI. J lost 10 bases, V lost 6 bases, and 10 bases had no gene match. The CDR3 nucleotides are TGTGCCAGCAGACCTAGCGGGGCAGGTTACGAGCAGTTCTTC. This codes for CASRPSGAGYEQFF.

This chain uses TRBV6-6 with TRBJ1-6, with D maybe TRBD1 (6 bases). V lost 4 bases, J lost 7 bases, and 14 bases lay in between. Germline CDR1 and CDR2: MNHNY and SVGAGI (reference sequence). The CDR3 has 15 residues. The CDR3 region is CASSFLGTQNSPLHF. The CDR3 region has the DNA TGTGCCAGCAGTTTCCTCGGGACACAAAATTCACCCCTCCACTTT.

The sample holds a few counts of this clone. The chain is built from TRBV29-1 and TRBJ1-6; 12 bases are a match to TRBD1. The CDR3 is 21 amino acids. Trimming took 1 base from V and 1 from J; bases not matched to a gene: 14. The germline CDR1 and CDR2 sequences are SQVTM and ANQGSEA. This chain's CDR3 is CSVEACRRDRGRLSYNSPLHF. Here the CDR3 DNA reads TGCAGCGTTGAAGCCTGCCGCCGGGACAGGGGGCGCCTTTCCTATAATTCACCCCTCCACTTT.

In its sample, this clone was seen a few times. The chain joins TRBV25-1 to TRBJ1-4; no clear D gene. CDR3 size: 16 residues. Germline CDR1 MGHDK, CDR2 SYGVNS. The V end lost 3 bases, the J end lost 0 bases, and 11 bases lay between the germline ends. The DNA for the CDR3 is TGTGCCAGCAGTGATAGCACGAGGGCAACTAATGAAAAACTGTTTTTT. Translated: CASSDSTRATNEKLFF.

The chain combines TRBV21-1 with TRBJ1-1; TRBD1 is the table's D call and was not checked against the DNA. TRBV21-1 has pseudogene status. The CDR3 extends over 14 amino acids. The CDR3 DNA follows: TGTGCCAGCAGCCCCCCAGGGGAGAACACTGAAGCTTTCTTT. This gives the protein CASSPPGENTEAFF.

The count of this clone is one. This sequence joins TRBV28 and TRBJ2-7; TRBD2 aligns across 8 bases. With V trimmed by 1 base and J by 6 bases, 11 bases remained unmatched. There are 16 residues in the CDR3. The germline V gene has CDR1 MDHEN and CDR2 SYDVKM. CDR3 sequence: CASSLSPAGVRAEQYF. Written as DNA, the CDR3 is TGTGCCAGCAGTTTATCGCCAGCGGGAGTCAGGGCCGAGCAGTACTTC.

The chain links TRBV11-2 to TRBJ2-7, with D perhaps matching TRBD2 (5 bases). Germline CDR1 and CDR2: SGHAT and FQNNGV. The CDR3 covers 16 residues. V was trimmed by 1 base and J by 0 bases, leaving 13 bases between them. DNA of the CDR3: TGTGCCAGCAGCTTAGTGTGGCGGAGGAGCTCCTACGAGCAGTACTTC. Protein product: CASSLVWRRSSYEQYF.

DNA for the CDR3: TGTGCCACCAGCACAGGACTAGCGGGAGGCGAGCAGTACTTC. This translates into CATSTGLAGGEQYF. J is TRBJ2-7 and V is TRBV15, with 14 bases aligning to TRBD2. Trimming removed 4 bases from V and 6 bases from J; junction bases left unmatched: 2. The CDR3 totals 14 residues. CDR1 is LNHNV, CDR2 YYDKDF, per germline (reference sequence).

This clone was observed a few times. The chain recombines TRBV7-2 with TRBJ1-4, with D maybe TRBD1 (5 bases). CDR1 SGHTA and CDR2 FQGNSA come from the germline V gene. Trimming removed 2 bases at V and 3 bases at J, with 7 bases between. The CDR3 runs 14 residues. The CDR3 reads CASSLRQSNEKLFF. DNA of the CDR3: TGTGCCAGCAGCTTAAGACAGTCTAATGAAAAACTGTTTTTT.

The rearrangement links TRBV18 to TRBJ2-3, with 8 nucleotides matching TRBD2. The CDR3 consists of 16 residues. The germline CDR1 and CDR2 sequences are KGHSH and LQKENI. Trimming at V came to 0 bases and at J to 4 bases, leaving 6 bases not matched to a gene. The CDR3 DNA reads as TGTGCCAGCTCACCACCCAACGCGGGGGGTGCAGATACGCAGTATTTT. Its protein is CASSPPNAGGADTQYF.